Below are 9 T cell receptor beta chains sequenced from a single sample in a study of blood T cell repertoires in COVID-19 (dated by TCRdb to 2019 to 2021). The library was produced with the immunoSEQ multiplex PCR assay. Held by TCRdb, this immuneACCESS table contains in-frame sequences only and omits some clones. Under half of the omission traces to an unresolved V gene where checked; the cause of the rest is unknown. The sample table lists roughly 290,000 clones, 75% to 90% of them with a count of one. The ten biggest clones cover 1.5% to 2% of the sample. What was sequenced was PBMCs or T cells enriched from blood (not recorded which). These receptors originate from a woman between 40 and 50 years old who had recovered from COVID-19.

This clone was picked up one time. This same CDR3 is encoded by further DNA sequences in the sample. The chain has TRBV28 and TRBJ2-7; TRBD2 is a possible D gene (5 bases). The V gene's germline CDR1 is MDHEN and CDR2 SYDVKM. The V end was cut by 6 bases, the J end by 4 bases, with 7 bases between. The CDR3 has 11 amino acids. CDR3: CASSRGYEQYF. In DNA, the CDR3 is TGTGCCAGCAGCCGGGGTTACGAGCAGTACTTC.

The chain combines TRBV5-5 with TRBJ2-5; TRBD2 matches 8 bases. V shed 5 bases, J shed 4 bases, and the junction held 13 bases outside the gene matches. Germline-derived CDR1 and CDR2 are SGHKS and YYEKEE (reference sequence). CDR3 length: 16 amino acids. The CDR3 DNA reads TGTGCCAGCAGTTCCACCATCGGGGGGGTGGTAGAGACCCAGTACTTC. It is translated as CASSSTIGGVVETQYF.

The CDR3 spells CASSQDSPTAWNSPLHF. CDR3 DNA: TGCGCCAGCAGCCAAGATTCCCCAACAGCTTGGAATTCACCCCTCCACTTT. This chain uses TRBV4-3 with TRBJ1-6; D gene uncertain. Germline CDR1 and CDR2: LGHNA and YSLEER. V gave up 0 bases and J gave up 7 bases, with 16 bases separating them. The CDR3 extends over 17 amino acids.

This sequence joins TRBV11-2 and TRBJ1-2, with D possibly TRBD1 on 5 matching bases. V was trimmed by 4 bases and J by 6 bases, leaving 9 bases between them. The CDR3 is 12 amino acids. The germline V gene has CDR1 SGHAT and CDR2 FQNNGV. DNA of the CDR3: TGTGCCAGCAGCTGGGGCGGAGATGGCTACACCTTC. Protein product: CASSWGGDGYTF.

The rearrangement links TRBV7-8 to TRBJ2-2; TRBD1 matches at 8 bases. With 4 bases clipped from V and 4 bases from J, the junction kept 5 bases outside the gene matches. Germline values: CDR1 SGHVS, CDR2 FQNEAQ. The CDR3 has 15 residues. The CDR3 nucleotides are TGTGCCAGCAGCTGGGGACAGGCGGGCACCGGGGAGCTGTTTTTT. It codes for CASSWGQAGTGELFF.

The chain has TRBV5-1 and TRBJ1-1; D is unclear. This CDR3 is 14 amino acids long. V was pared by 5 bases and J by 7 bases, with 18 bases between. The germline gives CDR1 SGHRS, CDR2 YFSETQ. The chain's CDR3 is CASSPIQSRGEAFF. CDR3 sequence (DNA): TGCGCCAGCAGTCCCATACAGAGCCGGGGTGAAGCTTTCTTT.

The chain links TRBV19 to TRBJ1-4; D uncertain. Between the trimmed V and J ends, which lost 1 base and 10 bases, there was a span of 16 bases. The CDR3 contains 15 residues. Germline CDR1 and CDR2: LNHDA and SQIVND (reference sequence). The DNA of the CDR3 is TGTGCCAGTAGTATAGCCCAGGTGGAGGGTGTAAAACTGTTTTTT. Translation: CASSIAQVEGVKLFF. Full variable domain (missing parts from reference TRBV19 and TRBJ1-4): DGGITQSPKYLFRKEGQNVTLSCEQNLNHDAMYWYRQDPGQGLRLIYYSQIVNDFQKGDIAEGYSVSREKKESFPLTVTSAQKNPTAFYLCASSIAQVEGVKLFFGSGTQLSVL.

The V and J genes are TRBV5-1 and TRBJ2-7; TRBD2 is a possible D gene (6 bases). The CDR3 is 13 residues long. Trimming pared 0 bases from V and 4 bases from J, leaving 8 bases between. Germline CDR1 is SGHRS and CDR2 is YFSETQ. CDR3 nucleotide sequence: TGCGCCAGCAGCTTGGTGGAGGGGTACGAGCAGTACTTC. Amino acids: CASSLVEGYEQYF. The full variable domain, completed using reference TRBV5-1 and TRBJ2-7, is KAGVTQTPRYLIKTRGQQVTLSCSPISGHRSVSWYQQTPGQGLQFLFEYFSETQRNKGNFPGRFSGRQFSNSRSEMNVSTLELGDSALYLCASSLVEGYEQYFGPGTRLTVT.

V usage is TRBV4-2 and J usage is TRBJ2-7; 7 bases map to TRBD1. From germline, CDR1 is LGHNA and CDR2 YNFKEQ. V dropped 2 bases and J dropped 7; count of bases not matched to a gene: 5. The CDR3 length is 13 residues. Here the CDR3 reads CASSQQTGWEQYF. For the CDR3, the DNA is TGTGCCAGCAGCCAACAGACAGGGTGGGAGCAGTACTTC.